The rows below give T cell receptor beta chains drawn from one sample of a study of CD8 T cells in Susac syndrome. Each CDR3 protein gets one entry after TCRdb re-called the immunoSEQ multiplex PCR reads with MiXCR. The table shows 100,000 to 150,000 distinct CDR3 sequences, with 93% occurring only once. Material for sequencing was CD8+ T cells from PBMCs. The receptors stem from a human donor with multiple sclerosis. CDR3s include the opening cysteine and the closing phenylalanine or tryptophan. D genes are given only for firm matches. Size values are once, few and many counts, or a class for expanded clones, and some rows have none.

clone_size d_call j_call cdr3_length v_call cdr3_aa cdr3_nt
. . TRBJ1-3 14 TRBV12-3/TRBV12-4 CACRVRGRGNTIYF TGTGCCTGCAGGGTACGGGGCCGCGGAAACACCATATATTTT
. . TRBJ2-1 11 TRBV5-4 CASSSNNEQFF TGTGCCAGCAGCTCTAACAATGAGCAGTTCTTC
. TRBD2 TRBJ2-5 16 TRBV29-1 CSVEILGLAGQETQYF TGCAGCGTTGAAATTTTGGGACTAGCGGGGCAAGAGACCCAGTACTTC
. TRBD2 TRBJ2-1 15 TRBV5-6 CASRELANSYNEQFF TGTGCCAGCAGGGAACTAGCGAATTCCTACAATGAGCAGTTCTTC
once . TRBJ2-5 14 TRBV30 CAWSVNGFQETQYF TGTGCCTGGAGTGTAAACGGTTTCCAAGAGACCCAGTACTTC
. . TRBJ2-2 13 TRBV30 CAWSVVNTGELFF TGTGCCTGGAGTGTGGTTAACACCGGGGAGCTGTTTTTT
. TRBD1 TRBJ1-5 14 TRBV15 CATSRSGGRQPQHF TGTGCCACCAGCCGCTCAGGGGGTAGACAGCCCCAGCATTTT
. TRBD1 TRBJ1-1 18 TRBV4-1 CASSPSAPGQGLGTEAFF TGCGCCAGCAGCCCCTCCGCCCCGGGACAGGGGTTGGGGACTGAAGCTTTCTTT
. . TRBJ2-3 15 TRBV5-6 CASSSTGIYTDTQYF TGTGCCAGCAGCTCGACAGGCATTTACACAGATACGCAGTATTTT
few . TRBJ2-1 13 TRBV30 CAWSRGMGDEQFF TGTGCCTGGAGTCGCGGGATGGGCGATGAGCAGTTCTTC
. . TRBJ2-2 14 TRBV7-9 CASSLEGATGELFF TGTGCCAGCAGCTTAGAGGGCGCCACCGGGGAGCTGTTTTTT
. . TRBJ1-3 13 TRBV25-1 CASSESRANTIYF TGTGCCAGCAGTGAATCCAGGGCGAACACCATATATTTT
. . TRBJ2-7 15 TRBV7-3 CASSLGEGSAYEQYF TGTGCCAGCAGCTTAGGGGAAGGGTCGGCATACGAGCAGTACTTC
. . TRBJ2-3 15 TRBV21-1 CASSKEYPGWNTQYF TGTGCCAGCAGCAAAGAGTACCCAGGTTGGAATACGCAGTATTTT
. TRBD1 TRBJ1-3 14 TRBV27 CASSWDSSGNTIYF TGTGCCAGCAGTTGGGACAGCTCTGGAAACACCATATATTTT
. . TRBJ2-6 16 TRBV4-2 CASSRRAEPGANVLIF TGTGCCAGCAGCCGACGTGCAGAGCCTGGGGCCAACGTCCTGATTTTC
. . TRBJ2-7 13 TRBV12-3/TRBV12-4 CASRSRGGYEQYF TGTGCCAGCAGAAGCAGGGGTGGCTACGAGCAGTACTTC
. TRBD1 TRBJ1-2 14 TRBV19 CASSPWTGEIGYTF TGTGCCAGTAGTCCGTGGACAGGGGAGATTGGCTACACCTTC
. . TRBJ2-7 14 TRBV6-5 CASSYSQDYNEQYF TGTGCCAGCAGTTACTCGCAGGACTATAACGAGCAGTACTTC
. TRBD2 TRBJ2-3 18 TRBV7-9 CASSLAQLAGGLTDTQYF TGTGCCAGCAGCTTAGCGCAGCTTGCGGGGGGCCTCACAGATACGCAGTATTTT
. . TRBJ2-2 14 TRBV19 CASSIGTQRGELFF TGTGCCAGTAGTATAGGGACCCAGAGAGGGGAGCTGTTTTTT
. . TRBJ2-3 15 TRBV7-9 CASSTTSSPRHTQYF TGTGCCAGCAGCACCACTAGTTCTCCGCGACATACGCAGTATTTT
. . TRBJ2-7 17 TRBV9 CASSVGGGKGVNHEQYF TGTGCCAGCAGCGTAGGGGGTGGAAAGGGGGTCAACCACGAGCAGTACTTC
. . TRBJ1-3 16 TRBV5-1 CASSRVPTSSGNTIYF TGCGCCAGCAGCCGTGTCCCTACGAGCTCTGGAAACACCATATATTTT
. . TRBJ2-7 11 TRBV30 CACRQGSEQYF TGTGCCTGTCGACAAGGGAGCGAGCAGTACTTC